This TCR beta chain originates from a study of post-analysis software for immune sequencing data. Study-wide results and caveats: With TRBV5-6, TRBV5-1 and TRBV20-1 included, about five TRBV segments were more frequent in patients than in controls.

The CDR3 consists of 12 residues. Germline V lookup: CDR1 DFQATT, CDR2 SNEGSKA (reference sequence). Trimming removed 3 bases at V and 4 bases at J, with 8 bases between. Included in the TCR beta cDNA libraries were unique molecular identifiers. MiXCR, run by TCRdb on the PCR reads, gives a single entry per CDR3 protein. Of approximately 690,000 distinct CDR3 sequences listed, around 64% are singletons. There are a few counts of this clonotype. The target antigen is unknown. The source of this sequence is a girl aged 2-9 years with multiple sclerosis. The chain uses TRBV20-1 and TRBJ2-3; D ambiguous. Sequenced input: blood. The CDR3 reads CSASTQSDTQYF. DNA for the CDR3: TGCAGTGCTAGCACCCAGTCAGATACGCAGTATTTT.